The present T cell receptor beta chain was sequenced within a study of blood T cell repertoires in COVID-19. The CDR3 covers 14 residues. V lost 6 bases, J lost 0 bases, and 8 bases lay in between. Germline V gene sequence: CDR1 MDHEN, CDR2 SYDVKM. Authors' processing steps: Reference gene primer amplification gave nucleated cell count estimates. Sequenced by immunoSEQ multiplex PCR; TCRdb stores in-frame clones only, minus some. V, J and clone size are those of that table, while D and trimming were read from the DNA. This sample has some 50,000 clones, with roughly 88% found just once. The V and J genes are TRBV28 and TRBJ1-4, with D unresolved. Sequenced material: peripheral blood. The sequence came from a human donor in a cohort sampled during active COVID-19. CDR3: CASRRWSTNEKLFF. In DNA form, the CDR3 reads TGTGCCAGCAGACGGTGGTCAACTAATGAAAAACTGTTTTTT.